Each of the 10 T cell receptor beta chains below was sequenced from the same sample in a study of blood T cell repertoires in COVID-19. Sequencing used immunoSEQ multiplex PCR; TCRdb keeps in-frame clones, though not all of them. The table includes roughly 74,000 clones, about 88% detected once. Input material: peripheral blood. The receptors shown here come from a man between 65 and 79 years old with active or convalescent COVID-19.

The V and J genes are TRBV30 and TRBJ2-5; a weak D match, TRBD1 (6 bases). V lost 2 bases to trimming and J lost 6 bases, with 19 bases between them. CDR1 is GTSNPN, CDR2 SVGIG, per germline (reference sequence). This CDR3 contains 15 residues. The CDR3 sequence: CAWSTDFAGVKTQYF. In nucleotides, the CDR3 is TGTGCCTGGAGTACTGATTTTGCAGGGGTCAAGACCCAGTACTTC.

This chain uses TRBV12-3 or TRBV12-4 with TRBJ1-4, with unresolved D. V was trimmed by 1 base and J by 10 bases, leaving 10 bases between them. The CDR3 is 13 amino acids. The CDR3 loop reads CASSLGESGKLFF. CDR3 DNA sequence: TGTGCCAGCAGTTTAGGGGAGAGTGGAAAACTGTTTTTT.

The chain recombines TRBV24-1 with TRBJ2-1, with 7 bases that match TRBD1. After removal of 4 bases from V and 6 bases from J, the junction contained 11 bases not matched to a gene. The CDR3 spans 16 residues. Germline CDR1 and CDR2: KGHDR and SFDVKD. The CDR3 region has the DNA TGTGCCACCAGTGACTATGGGACCGGGACAGTCAATGAGCAGTTCTTC. Protein product: CATSDYGTGTVNEQFF.

This chain uses TRBV5-1 with TRBJ2-3; D perhaps matches TRBD2 (5 bases). In germline, CDR1 is SGHRS, CDR2 YFSETQ. The CDR3 totals 14 residues. With 4 bases removed from V and 5 bases from J, the gap between germline ends came to 14 bases. The CDR3 DNA follows: TGCGCCAGCAGCGCAGACGGGGTCCTAGATACGCAGTATTTT. Protein: CASSADGVLDTQYF.

V usage is TRBV19 and J usage is TRBJ1-5; D perhaps matches TRBD1 (5 bases). Germline-derived CDR1 and CDR2 are LNHDA and SQIVND (reference sequence). This CDR3 spans 14 amino acids. The germline V and J ends were trimmed by 5 bases and 5 bases, with 13 bases remaining between them. CDR3 in DNA: TGTGCCAGTAGTCTAGGGATACAGGATCAGCCCCAGCATTTT. Residues: CASSLGIQDQPQHF.

The V and J genes are TRBV28 and TRBJ2-7, with TRBD2 as a possible D gene (5 bases). This CDR3 has 13 amino acids. The germline V gene has CDR1 MDHEN and CDR2 SYDVKM. The V end was cut by 3 bases, the J end by 2 bases, with 8 bases between. The CDR3 nucleotides are TGTGCCAGCAGTTTGAGGGCGCCCTACGAGCAGTACTTC. Translated, it gives CASSLRAPYEQYF.

CDR3: CASSPNPWGTASNYGYTF. The CDR3 DNA sequence: TGTGCCAGCAGTCCAAATCCCTGGGGGACAGCTTCTAACTATGGCTACACCTTC. V usage is TRBV2 and J usage is TRBJ1-2; 7 nucleotides match TRBD1. The trim removed 5 bases at V and 0 bases at J, leaving 15 bases unmatched. This CDR3 has 18 residues. Germline CDR1 reads SNHLY; CDR2 reads FYNNEI.

The chain carries TRBV5-1 and TRBJ2-1; TRBD2 is a possible D gene (6 bases). This CDR3 has 14 amino acids. From germline, CDR1 is SGHRS and CDR2 YFSETQ. Trimming left V 1 base short and J 7 bases short, with 12 bases between. The DNA for the CDR3 is TGCGCCAGCAGCTTGTTCGGCGGGGTGAATGAGCAGTTCTTC. This translates into CASSLFGGVNEQFF.

The V and J genes are TRBV2 and TRBJ1-1; D possibly corresponds to TRBD1 (5 bases). The germline V gene encodes CDR1 SNHLY and CDR2 FYNNEI. The CDR3 is 19 amino acids. Trimming left V 5 bases short and J 5 bases short, with 30 bases between. Here the CDR3 reads CASSQRREVGDNAGTEAFF. CDR3 bases: TGTGCCAGCAGTCAACGCCGGGAAGTAGGGGATAACGCGGGGACTGAAGCTTTCTTT.

CDR3 in DNA: TGTGCCAGCAGCTTGGTTTGGACAGGTTATTGCTCCTACGAGCAGTACTTC. It encodes CASSLVWTGYCSYEQYF. The rearrangement joins TRBV12-1 to TRBJ2-7; whether TRBD1, the table's D call, matches the DNA was not checked. TRBV12-1 is a recognized pseudogene. CDR3 size: 17 residues.